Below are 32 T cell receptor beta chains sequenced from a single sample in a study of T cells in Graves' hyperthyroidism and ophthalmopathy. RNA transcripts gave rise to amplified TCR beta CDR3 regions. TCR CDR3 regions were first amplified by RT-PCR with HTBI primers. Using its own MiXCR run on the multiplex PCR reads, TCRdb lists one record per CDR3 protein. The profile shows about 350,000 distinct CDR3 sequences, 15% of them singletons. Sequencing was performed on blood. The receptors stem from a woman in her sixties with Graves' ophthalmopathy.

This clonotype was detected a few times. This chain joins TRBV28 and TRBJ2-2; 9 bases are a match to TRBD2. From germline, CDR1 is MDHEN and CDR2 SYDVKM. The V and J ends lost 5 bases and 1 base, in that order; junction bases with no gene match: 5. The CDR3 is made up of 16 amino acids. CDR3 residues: CASSPLAGENTGELFF. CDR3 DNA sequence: TGTGCCAGCAGTCCATTAGCGGGAGAGAACACCGGGGAGCTGTTTTTT. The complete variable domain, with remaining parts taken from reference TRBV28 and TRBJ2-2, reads DVKVTQSSRYLVKRTGEKVFLECVQDMDHENMFWYRQDPGLGLRLIYFSYDVKMKEKGDIPEGYSVSREKKERFSLILESASTNQTSMYLCASSPLAGENTGELFFGEGSRLTVL.

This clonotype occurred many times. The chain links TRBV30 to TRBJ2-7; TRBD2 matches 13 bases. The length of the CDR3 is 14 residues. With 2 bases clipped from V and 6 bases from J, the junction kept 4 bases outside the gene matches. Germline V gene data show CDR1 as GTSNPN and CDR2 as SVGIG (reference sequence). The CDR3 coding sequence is TGTGCCTGGAGTCGACTAGCGGGAGGCTCCGAGCAGTACTTC. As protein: CAWSRLAGGSEQYF.

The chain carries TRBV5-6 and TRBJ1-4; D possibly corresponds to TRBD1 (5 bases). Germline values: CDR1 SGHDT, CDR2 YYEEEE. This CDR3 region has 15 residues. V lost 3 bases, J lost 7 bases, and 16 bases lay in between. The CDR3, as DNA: TGTGCCAGCAGCTATCGGGGACCGTCTGGTGAAAAACTGTTTTTT. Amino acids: CASSYRGPSGEKLFF.

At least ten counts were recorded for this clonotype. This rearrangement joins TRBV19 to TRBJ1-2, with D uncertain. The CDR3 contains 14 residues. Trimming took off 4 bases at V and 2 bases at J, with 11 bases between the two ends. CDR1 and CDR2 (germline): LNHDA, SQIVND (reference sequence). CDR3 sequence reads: CASSTGKNNYGYTF. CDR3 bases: TGTGCCAGTAGTACTGGGAAGAACAACTATGGCTACACCTTC. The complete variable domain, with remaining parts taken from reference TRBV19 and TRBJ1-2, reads DGGITQSPKYLFRKEGQNVTLSCEQNLNHDAMYWYRQDPGQGLRLIYYSQIVNDFQKGDIAEGYSVSREKKESFPLTVTSAQKNPTAFYLCASSTGKNNYGYTFGSGTRLTVV.

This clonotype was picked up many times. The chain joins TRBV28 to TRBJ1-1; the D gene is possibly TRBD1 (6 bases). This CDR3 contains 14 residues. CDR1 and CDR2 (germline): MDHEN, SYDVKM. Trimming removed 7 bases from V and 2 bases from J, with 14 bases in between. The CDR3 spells CASTHLDSNTEAFF. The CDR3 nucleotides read TGTGCCAGCACCCACCTGGACAGTAACACTGAAGCTTTCTTT.

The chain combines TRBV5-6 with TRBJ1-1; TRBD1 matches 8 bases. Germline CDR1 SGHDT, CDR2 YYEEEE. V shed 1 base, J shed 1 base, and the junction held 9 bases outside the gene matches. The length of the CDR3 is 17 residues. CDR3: CASSLRGTGGKNTEAFF. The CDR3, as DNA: TGTGCCAGCAGCTTGCGCGGTACAGGGGGGAAGAACACTGAAGCTTTCTTT. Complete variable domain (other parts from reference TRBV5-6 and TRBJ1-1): DAGVTQSPTHLIKTRGQQVTLRCSPKSGHDTVSWYQQALGQGPQFIFQYYEEEERQRGNFPDRFSGHQFPNYSSELNVNALLLGDSALYLCASSLRGTGGKNTEAFFGQGTRLTVV.

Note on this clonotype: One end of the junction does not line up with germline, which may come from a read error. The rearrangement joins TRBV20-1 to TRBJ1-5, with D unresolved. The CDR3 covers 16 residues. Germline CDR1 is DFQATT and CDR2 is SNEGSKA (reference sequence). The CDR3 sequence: CGASHGSQVLNQPQHF. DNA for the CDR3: TGCGGTGCTAGTCACGGGAGCCAGGTTCTCAATCAGCCCCAGCATTTT.

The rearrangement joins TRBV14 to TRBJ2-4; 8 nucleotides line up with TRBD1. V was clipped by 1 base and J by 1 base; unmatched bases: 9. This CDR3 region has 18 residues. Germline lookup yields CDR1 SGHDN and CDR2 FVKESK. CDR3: CASSQGARQGWAKNIQYF. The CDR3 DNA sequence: TGTGCCAGCAGCCAAGGAGCTCGACAGGGGTGGGCCAAAAACATTCAGTACTTC.

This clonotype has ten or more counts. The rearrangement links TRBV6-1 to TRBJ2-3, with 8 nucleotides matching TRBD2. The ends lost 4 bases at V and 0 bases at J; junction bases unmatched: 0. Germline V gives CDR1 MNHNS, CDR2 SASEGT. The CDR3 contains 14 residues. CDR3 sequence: CASSGGGSTDTQYF. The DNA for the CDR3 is TGTGCCAGCAGTGGCGGGGGGAGCACAGATACGCAGTATTTT.

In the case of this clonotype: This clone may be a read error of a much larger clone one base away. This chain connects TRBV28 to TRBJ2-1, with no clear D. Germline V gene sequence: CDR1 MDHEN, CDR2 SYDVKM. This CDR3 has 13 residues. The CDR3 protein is CASTASSYDEQFF. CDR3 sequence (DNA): TGTGCCAGCACCGCGAGCTCCTACGATGAGCAGTTCTTC.

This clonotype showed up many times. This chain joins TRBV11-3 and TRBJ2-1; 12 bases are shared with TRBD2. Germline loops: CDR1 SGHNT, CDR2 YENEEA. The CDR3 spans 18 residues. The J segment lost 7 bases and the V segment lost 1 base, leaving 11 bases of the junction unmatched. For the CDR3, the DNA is TGTGCCAGCAGCTTAGGGCCCCTAGCGGGAGGGCCAAGAAATGAGCAGTTCTTC. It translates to CASSLGPLAGGPRNEQFF.

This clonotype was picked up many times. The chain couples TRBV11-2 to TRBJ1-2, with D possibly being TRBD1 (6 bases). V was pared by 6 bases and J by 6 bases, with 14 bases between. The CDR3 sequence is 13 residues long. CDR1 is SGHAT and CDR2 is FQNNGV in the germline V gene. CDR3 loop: CASRKDSDHGYTF. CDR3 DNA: TGTGCCAGCAGGAAGGACAGCGACCATGGCTACACCTTC.

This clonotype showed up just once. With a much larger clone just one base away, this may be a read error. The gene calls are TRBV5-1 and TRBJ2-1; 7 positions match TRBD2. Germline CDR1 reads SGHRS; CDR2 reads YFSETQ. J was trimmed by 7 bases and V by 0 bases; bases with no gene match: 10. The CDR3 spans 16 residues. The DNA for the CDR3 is TGCGCCAGCAGCTTGGGTTCTGGGAGGGCCCTGAATGAGCAGTTCTTC. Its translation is CASSLGSGRALNEQFF.

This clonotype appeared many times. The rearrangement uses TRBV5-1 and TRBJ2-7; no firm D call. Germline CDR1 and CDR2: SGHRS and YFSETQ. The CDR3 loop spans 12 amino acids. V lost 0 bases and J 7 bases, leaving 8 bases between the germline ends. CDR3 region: CASSLDHREQYF. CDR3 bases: TGCGCCAGCAGCTTGGACCACCGGGAGCAGTACTTC.

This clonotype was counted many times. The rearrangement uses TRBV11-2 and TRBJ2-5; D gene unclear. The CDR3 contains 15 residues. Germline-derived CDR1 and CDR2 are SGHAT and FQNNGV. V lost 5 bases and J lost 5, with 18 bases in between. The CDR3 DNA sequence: TGTGCCAGCAGCGCCCCCCGGCAGATAGGGGAGACCCAGTACTTC. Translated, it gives CASSAPRQIGETQYF.

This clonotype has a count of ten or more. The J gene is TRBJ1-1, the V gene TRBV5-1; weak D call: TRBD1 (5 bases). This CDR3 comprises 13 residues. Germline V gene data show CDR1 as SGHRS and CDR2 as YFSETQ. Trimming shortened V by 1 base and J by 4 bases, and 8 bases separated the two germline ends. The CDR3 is CASSLNQGTEAFF. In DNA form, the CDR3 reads TGCGCCAGCAGCTTGAATCAGGGCACTGAAGCTTTCTTT.

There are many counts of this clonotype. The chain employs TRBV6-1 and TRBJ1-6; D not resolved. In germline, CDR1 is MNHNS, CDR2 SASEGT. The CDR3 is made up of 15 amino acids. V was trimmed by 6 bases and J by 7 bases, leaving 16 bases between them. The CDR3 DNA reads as TGTGCCAGCAGCCGTCGGGCCCGGGGAAATTCACCCCTCCACTTT. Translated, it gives CASSRRARGNSPLHF.

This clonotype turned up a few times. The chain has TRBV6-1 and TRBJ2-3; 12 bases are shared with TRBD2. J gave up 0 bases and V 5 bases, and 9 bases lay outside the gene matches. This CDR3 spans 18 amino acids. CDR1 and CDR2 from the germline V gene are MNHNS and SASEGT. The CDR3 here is CASSYPPSGRVSTDTQYF. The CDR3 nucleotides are TGTGCCAGCAGTTACCCCCCTAGCGGGAGGGTTAGCACAGATACGCAGTATTTT.

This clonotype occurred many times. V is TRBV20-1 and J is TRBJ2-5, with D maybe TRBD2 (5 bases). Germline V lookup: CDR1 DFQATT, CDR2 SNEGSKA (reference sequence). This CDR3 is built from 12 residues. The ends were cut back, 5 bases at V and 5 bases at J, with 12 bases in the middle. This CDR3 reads CSADLAGETQYF. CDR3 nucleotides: TGCAGTGCTGACCTAGCTGGCGAGACCCAGTACTTC.

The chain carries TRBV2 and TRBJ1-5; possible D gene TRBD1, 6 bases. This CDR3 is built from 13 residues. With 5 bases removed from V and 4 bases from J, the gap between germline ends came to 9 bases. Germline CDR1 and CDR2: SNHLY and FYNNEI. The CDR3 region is CASSRGFNQPQHF. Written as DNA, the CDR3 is TGTGCCAGCAGTAGGGGGTTTAATCAGCCCCAGCATTTT.

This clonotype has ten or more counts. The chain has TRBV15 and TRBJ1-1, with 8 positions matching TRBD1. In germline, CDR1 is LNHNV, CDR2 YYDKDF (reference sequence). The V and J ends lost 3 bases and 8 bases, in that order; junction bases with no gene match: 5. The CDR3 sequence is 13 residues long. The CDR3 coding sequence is TGTGCCACCAGCAGGCGACAGGGGACCGAAGCTTTCTTT. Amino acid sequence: CATSRRQGTEAFF.

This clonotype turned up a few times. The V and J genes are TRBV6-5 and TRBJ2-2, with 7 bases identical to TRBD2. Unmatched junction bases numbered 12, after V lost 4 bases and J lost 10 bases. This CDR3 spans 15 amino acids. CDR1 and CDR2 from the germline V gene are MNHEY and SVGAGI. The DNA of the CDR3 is TGTGCCAGCAGTTCCCGGAGCGGGGCACCTCTGGAGCTGTTTTTT. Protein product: CASSSRSGAPLELFF.

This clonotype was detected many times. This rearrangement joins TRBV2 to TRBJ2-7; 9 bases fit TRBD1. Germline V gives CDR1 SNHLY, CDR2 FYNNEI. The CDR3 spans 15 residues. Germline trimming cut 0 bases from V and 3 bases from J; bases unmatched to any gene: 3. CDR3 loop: CASSEAGQGYYEQYF. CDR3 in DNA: TGTGCCAGCAGTGAAGCGGGACAGGGTTACTACGAGCAGTACTTC.

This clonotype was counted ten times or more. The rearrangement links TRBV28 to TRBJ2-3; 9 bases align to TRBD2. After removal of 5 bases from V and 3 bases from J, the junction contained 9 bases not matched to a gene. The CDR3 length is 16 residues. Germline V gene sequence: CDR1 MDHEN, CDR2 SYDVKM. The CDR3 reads CASSKISGSKTDTQYF. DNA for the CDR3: TGTGCCAGCAGTAAAATTAGCGGGAGTAAGACAGATACGCAGTATTTT.

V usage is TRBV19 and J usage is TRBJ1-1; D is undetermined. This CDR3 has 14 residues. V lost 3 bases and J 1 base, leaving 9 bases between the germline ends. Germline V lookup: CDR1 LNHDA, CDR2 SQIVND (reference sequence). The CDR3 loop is CASSMERANTEAFF. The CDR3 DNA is TGTGCCAGTAGTATGGAGCGGGCGAACACTGAAGCTTTCTTT.

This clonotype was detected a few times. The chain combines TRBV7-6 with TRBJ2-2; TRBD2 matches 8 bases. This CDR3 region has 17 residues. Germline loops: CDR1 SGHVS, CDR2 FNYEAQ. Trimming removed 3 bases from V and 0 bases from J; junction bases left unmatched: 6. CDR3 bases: TGTGCCAGCAGCTTTGCGGCGGGAGGAACGAACACCGGGGAGCTGTTTTTT. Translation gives CASSFAAGGTNTGELFF.

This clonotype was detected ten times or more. The CDR3 region has the DNA TGTGCCTGGAGTCCTAGCTCCTACGAGCAGTACTTC. Its translation: CAWSPSSYEQYF. The chain recombines TRBV30 with TRBJ2-7; D remains unclear. V lost 2 bases and J 0 bases, leaving 5 bases between the germline ends. The CDR3 consists of 12 residues. CDR1 GTSNPN and CDR2 SVGIG come from the germline V gene (reference sequence). Full variable domain (missing parts from reference TRBV30 and TRBJ2-7): SQTIHQWPATLVQPVGSPLSLECTVEGTSNPNLYWYRQAAGRGLQLLFYSVGIGQISSEVPQNLSASRPQDRQFILSSKKLLLSDSGFYLCAWSPSSYEQYFGPGTRLTVT.

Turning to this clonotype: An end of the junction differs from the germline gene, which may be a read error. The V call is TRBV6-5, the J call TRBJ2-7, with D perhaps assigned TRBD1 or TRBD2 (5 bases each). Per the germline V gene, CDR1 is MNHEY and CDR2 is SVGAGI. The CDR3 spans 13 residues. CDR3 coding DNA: TGTGCCAGAAGTTCGAGGGGCTCCTACGAGCAGTACTTC. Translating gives CARSSRGSYEQYF.

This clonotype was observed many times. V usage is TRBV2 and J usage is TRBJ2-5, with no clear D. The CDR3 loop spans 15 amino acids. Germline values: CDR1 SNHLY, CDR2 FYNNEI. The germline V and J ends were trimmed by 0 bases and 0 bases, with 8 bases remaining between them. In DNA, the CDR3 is TGTGCCAGCAGTGAAGCGACGCACAACCAAGAGACCCAGTACTTC. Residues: CASSEATHNQETQYF.

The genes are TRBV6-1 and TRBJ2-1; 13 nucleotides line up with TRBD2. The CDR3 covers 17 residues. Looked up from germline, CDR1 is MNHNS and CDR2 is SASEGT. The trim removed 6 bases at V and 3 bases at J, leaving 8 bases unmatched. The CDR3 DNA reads TGTGCCAGCAGCCGCACCGGGACTAGCGGGATCTACAATGAGCAGTTCTTC. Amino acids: CASSRTGTSGIYNEQFF.

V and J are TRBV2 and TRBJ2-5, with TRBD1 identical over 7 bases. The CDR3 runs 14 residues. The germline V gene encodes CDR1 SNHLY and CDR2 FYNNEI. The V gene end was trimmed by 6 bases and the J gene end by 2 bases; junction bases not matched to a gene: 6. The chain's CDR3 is CASRTDRSQETQYF. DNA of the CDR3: TGTGCCAGCAGAACGGACAGGTCACAAGAGACCCAGTACTTC.

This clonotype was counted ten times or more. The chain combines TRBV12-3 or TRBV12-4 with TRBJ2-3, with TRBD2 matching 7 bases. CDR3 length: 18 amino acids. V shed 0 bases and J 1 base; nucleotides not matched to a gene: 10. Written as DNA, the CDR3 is TGTGCCAGCAGTTTAGCCTCTGGGGTGCTAGCGGGCACAGATACGCAGTATTTT. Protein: CASSLASGVLAGTDTQYF.